The sequence of this TCR beta chain was determined in a study of blood T cell repertoires in COVID-19 (dated by TCRdb to 2018 to 2020). With respect to the entire study: Samples from collaborators originated in the United States, Italy and Spain and spanned both the acute and convalescent phases of COVID-19. The prospective study material was composed of cDNA or gDNA derived from T cells, B-cell-depleted T cells, or PBMCs. Subjects who had been exposed to COVID-19, were actively infected with it, or had recovered from it provided the deeply sampled blood TCRbeta repertoires that made up the dataset. The repertoires were released in a freely available public database meant as a resource for research on the immune response to SARS-CoV-2. Samples came from the ongoing ImmuneRACE study (first 160 participants) plus 1,254 subjects from 6 global collaborators. The sample metadata nearly always contained a de-identified subject ID, COVID-19 status, age in years and sex. Where available, HLA class I and class II types were obtained from metadata supplied by the sample provider rather than from assay-based typing. What the work shows at the level of the full study, not this receptor alone: Clinical and demographic metadata were provided uncurated, with the amount varying by source and participant.

CDR1 and CDR2, per the germline V gene, are SGHRS and YFSETQ. V loses 3 bases at its end and J loses 6 bases; junction bases beyond the gene matches: 4. Including the terminal cysteine and phenylalanine, the CDR3 comprises 15 residues. The retained sequence is limited to the CDR3, 45 bases, with the frame set at the first base. TCRbeta CDR3 regions were amplified from genomic DNA using the immunoSEQ Assay, a bias-controlled multiplex PCR. In the source study's methods: The number of nucleated cells in each sample was estimated by amplification of reference gene primers within the assay. Sequence reads were collapsed and filtered to measure the absolute abundance of every unique TCRbeta CDR3 rearrangement. Productive Simpson clonality was computed per sample as the square root of Simpson's diversity index over productive rearrangements. TCRdb's version of the immuneACCESS table is confined to in-frame rearrangements and falls short of the full clone set. An unresolved V gene accounts for under half of the shortfall where checked; the remainder is of unknown origin. V, J and clone size are taken as reported in that table, and D and trimming were inferred from the DNA itself. The sample data list 100,000 to 150,000 clones, and approximately 80% of these were observed just once. Approximately 9.1% of the sample goes to the ten largest clones.

Collaborating institutions collected whole blood in K2EDTA tubes following their own protocols. For TCRbeta analysis, collaborator samples were shipped as frozen whole blood, as isolated PBMCs, or as DNA extracted from either sample type. This clone appeared once. Its specific antigen is unknown. No quality values exist for individual bases; no much larger clone is one base distant. The source of this sequence is a woman aged 55-75 years with active or convalescent COVID-19. Recombination connected TRBV5-1 to TRBJ1-6; 9 bases in between match TRBD1. The sample taken for sequencing was peripheral blood. At the DNA level, the sequence is TGCGCCAGCAGCTCGATGACAGGGGGTAATTCACCCCTCCACTTT. This translates into CASSSMTGGNSPLHF.